The source of this TCR beta chain is a study of blood T cell repertoires in COVID-19. Study-level background: In each case, the material was cDNA or gDNA derived from T cells, B-cell-depleted T cells, or PBMCs.

Per germline, CDR1 LGHDT and CDR2 YNNKEL (reference sequence). The CDR3 spans 14 residues. Losses at the gene ends were 6 bases for V and 3 bases for J; bases not matched to a gene: 5. TCRdb's table, derived via immunoSEQ multiplex PCR, lists solely in-frame clones and lacks some. Found here are some 80,000 clones, 65% to 85% of them singletons; the top ten hold 3.5% to 4%. Material: peripheral blood. The sequence was obtained from a man between 45 and 60 years old with acute or convalescent COVID-19. The chain joins TRBV3-1 (or the pseudogene TRBV3-2) to TRBJ2-7, with TRBD2 matching over 10 bases. Written as DNA, the CDR3 is TGTGCCAGCAGTCTAAGCGGGGGGGTCTACGAGCAGTACTTC. This sequence encodes CASSLSGGVYEQYF.